The present T cell receptor (beta chain) was sequenced within a study of shared clonotypes between healthy human individuals. Study-wide results and caveats: The study sampled only blood, and tissue repertoires likely differ.

A note on this clone: Its specificity is unknown.

Measured with immunoSEQ multiplex PCR; TCRdb has only the in-frame clones, and not every one. Of millions of clones in the sample, 80% to 95% were seen once. This TCR was sampled from a man between 18 and 29 years old in good health. Some clones in this sample may be carry-over from other donors' samples. Sequenced sample: naive CD4+ T cells from PBMCs. Sample subset: CD45RA+ positively selected.

The CDR3 DNA reads TGTGCCAGCAGCTTAAACCCGGGCGGGGGTCCGGCCAACGTCCTGACTTTC. Its translation: CASSLNPGGGPANVLTF. The chain combines TRBV7-8 with TRBJ2-6; 7 bases align to TRBD2. This CDR3 comprises 17 residues. The trim removed 2 bases at V and 6 bases at J, leaving 10 bases unmatched. Germline V gene sequence: CDR1 SGHVS, CDR2 FQNEAQ.